The 10 T cell receptor beta chains presented below share a single source sample, sequenced in a study of cytomegalovirus exposure and HLA in healthy donors. PCR involved 60 Vbeta and 13 Jbeta primers. TCRdb keeps only in-frame clones here, not all; method: immunoSEQ multiplex PCR. Among about 190,000 clones listed, 84% were seen once. The specimen was PBMCs. The source of these receptors is a boy aged 5-17 years in good health and CMV-seronegative.

This chain connects TRBV11-2 to TRBJ2-2, with 7 bases matching TRBD2. The germline CDR1 and CDR2 sequences are SGHAT and FQNNGV. After removal of 1 base from V and 4 bases from J, the junction contained 3 bases not matched to a gene. The CDR3 length is 15 residues. CDR3 region: CASSLAAGVTGELFF. The CDR3 DNA reads as TGTGCCAGCAGCTTAGCCGCGGGGGTCACCGGGGAGCTGTTTTTT.

This clone was counted a single time. The chain recombines TRBV6-6 with TRBJ1-2; TRBD1 matches 9 bases. V lost 6 bases to trimming and J lost 8 bases; unmatched junction nucleotides: 4. Germline V gives CDR1 MNHNY, CDR2 SVGAGI (reference sequence). The CDR3 covers 12 residues. CDR3 sequence (DNA): TGTGCCAGCAGCCGGGACAGGGTAGGCTACACCTTC. Protein sequence: CASSRDRVGYTF.

The chain uses TRBV11-2 and TRBJ1-5; D remains ambiguous. V was trimmed by 5 bases and J by 6 bases, leaving 11 bases between them. CDR1 is SGHAT and CDR2 is FQNNGV in the germline V gene. The CDR3 sequence is 13 residues long. For the CDR3, the DNA is TGTGCCAGCAGCCCCGGGATCAGTCAGCCCCAGCATTTT. Its translation: CASSPGISQPQHF.

This sequence joins TRBV5-1 and TRBJ2-7; maybe TRBD2 (5 bases). This CDR3 comprises 14 residues. Germline V gene lookup returns CDR1 SGHRS and CDR2 YFSETQ. V was clipped by 1 base and J by 6 bases, with 14 bases between them. The DNA of the CDR3 is TGCGCCAGCAGCTTGCGAGGGTCGATCGGCGAGCAGTACTTC. It codes for CASSLRGSIGEQYF.

This sequence joins TRBV11-2 and TRBJ2-3; D gene unclear. The CDR3 is 12 amino acids. Germline CDR1 reads SGHAT; CDR2 reads FQNNGV. V lost 3 bases and J 5 bases, leaving 6 bases between the germline ends. As DNA, the CDR3 is TGTGCCAGCAGCTTGCGAGTAGATACGCAGTATTTT. It specifies CASSLRVDTQYF.

The J gene is TRBJ1-1, the V gene TRBV7-9; D is possibly TRBD1 (5 bases). Trimming pared 5 bases from V and 2 bases from J, leaving 15 bases between. The CDR3 is 15 amino acids. Germline CDR1 is SEHNR and CDR2 is FQNEAQ (reference sequence). CDR3 sequence: CASSPTRQPNTEAFF. CDR3 sequence (DNA): TGTGCCAGCAGCCCAACCAGACAGCCCAACACTGAAGCTTTCTTT.

The genes are TRBV5-1 and TRBJ2-7; D not resolved. Germline lookup yields CDR1 SGHRS and CDR2 YFSETQ. The CDR3 contains 17 residues. V was pared by 0 bases and J by 1 base, with 17 bases between. The CDR3 sequence: CASSLVANALSSYEQYF. In DNA form, the CDR3 reads TGCGCCAGCAGCTTGGTAGCAAACGCCCTATCTTCCTACGAGCAGTACTTC.

J is TRBJ1-4 and V is TRBV19, with D maybe TRBD1 (6 bases). This CDR3 is built from 18 residues. V gave up 6 bases and J gave up 5 bases, with 25 bases separating them. Germline values: CDR1 LNHDA, CDR2 SQIVND (reference sequence). The CDR3 loop reads CASRGPRQDTSSNEKLFF. Here the CDR3 DNA reads TGTGCCAGTAGGGGTCCCAGACAGGACACCTCATCGAATGAAAAACTGTTTTTT.

V and J are TRBV12-5 and TRBJ2-6; D remains unclear. V was pared by 3 bases and J by 4 bases, with 19 bases between. This CDR3 contains 18 residues. Germline CDR1 LGHNT, CDR2 FRNRAP. CDR3 bases: TGTGCTAGTGGTTTTAGCCAGCCTGACCCCTGGGGGGCCAACGTCCTGACTTTC. Translated, it gives CASGFSQPDPWGANVLTF.

V usage is TRBV5-1 and J usage is TRBJ1-1; D not resolved. Deletions cut 0 bases from V and 6 bases from J, with 12 bases between. Germline V lookup: CDR1 SGHRS, CDR2 YFSETQ. This CDR3 has 14 amino acids. The CDR3 nucleotides are TGCGCCAGCAGCTTGGTGTCTGCTTCGGCTGAAGCTTTCTTT. Residues: CASSLVSASAEAFF. The entire variable domain, with the rest obtained from reference TRBV5-1 and TRBJ1-1, is as follows: KAGVTQTPRYLIKTRGQQVTLSCSPISGHRSVSWYQQTPGQGLQFLFEYFSETQRNKGNFPGRFSGRQFSNSRSEMNVSTLELGDSALYLCASSLVSASAEAFFGQGTRLTVV.